This TCR beta chain was profiled in a study of T cell responses to AZD1222 COVID-19 vaccine. The sample holds one count of this clone. Trimming removed 2 bases at V and 7 bases at J, with 12 bases between. Germline V gives CDR1 SGDLS, CDR2 YYNGEE. There are 14 residues in the CDR3. Clones were sequenced by immunoSEQ multiplex PCR, and TCRdb holds only the in-frame ones, with some missing. The data show 200,000 or so clones, roughly 92% seen once. The chain uses TRBV9 and TRBJ1-4; TRBD1 is a possible D gene (6 bases). The clonotype originates from an adult in good health. The sample consisted of peripheral blood, taken on day 0 of AZD1222 vaccination. The CDR3 bases are TGTGCCAGCAGCGTTGTACAGGGAAGTGAAAAACTGTTTTTT. This encodes CASSVVQGSEKLFF.